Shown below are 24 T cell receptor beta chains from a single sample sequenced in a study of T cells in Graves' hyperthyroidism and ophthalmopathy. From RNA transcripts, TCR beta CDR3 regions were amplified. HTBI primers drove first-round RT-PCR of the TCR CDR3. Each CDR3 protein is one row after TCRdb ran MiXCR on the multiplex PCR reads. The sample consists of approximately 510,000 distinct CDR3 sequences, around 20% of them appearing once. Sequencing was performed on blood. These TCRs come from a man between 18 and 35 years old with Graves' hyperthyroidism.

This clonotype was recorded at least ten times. CDR3 bases: TGCAGTGCTAGAGCGGGACGAATGATCTCCTACGAGCAGTACTTC. Translated: CSARAGRMISYEQYF. The chain joins TRBV20-1 to TRBJ2-7; D assignment may be TRBD1 or TRBD2 (5 bases each). The V gene's germline CDR1 is DFQATT and CDR2 SNEGSKA (reference sequence). The V end lost 1 base, the J end lost 0 bases, and 13 bases lay between the germline ends. The CDR3 is 15 amino acids.

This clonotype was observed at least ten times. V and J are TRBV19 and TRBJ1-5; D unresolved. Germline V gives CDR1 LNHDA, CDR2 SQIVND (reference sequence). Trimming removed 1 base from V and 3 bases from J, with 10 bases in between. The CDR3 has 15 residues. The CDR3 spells CASSIAHQFNQPQHF. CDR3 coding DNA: TGTGCCAGTAGTATAGCTCACCAATTCAATCAGCCCCAGCATTTT.

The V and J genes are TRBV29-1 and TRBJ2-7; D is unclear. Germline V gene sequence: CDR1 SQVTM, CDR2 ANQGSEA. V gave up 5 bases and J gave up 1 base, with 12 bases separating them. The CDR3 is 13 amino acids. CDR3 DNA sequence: TGCAGCGTTTTGGGCTCAAGATCCTACGAGCAGTACTTC. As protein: CSVLGSRSYEQYF.

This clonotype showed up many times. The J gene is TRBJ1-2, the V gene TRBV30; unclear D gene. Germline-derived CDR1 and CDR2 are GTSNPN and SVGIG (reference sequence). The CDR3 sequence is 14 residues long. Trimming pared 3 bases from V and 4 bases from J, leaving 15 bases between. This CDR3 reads CAWRVKKASYGYTF. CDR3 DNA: TGTGCCTGGAGAGTGAAAAAGGCAAGCTATGGCTACACCTTC.

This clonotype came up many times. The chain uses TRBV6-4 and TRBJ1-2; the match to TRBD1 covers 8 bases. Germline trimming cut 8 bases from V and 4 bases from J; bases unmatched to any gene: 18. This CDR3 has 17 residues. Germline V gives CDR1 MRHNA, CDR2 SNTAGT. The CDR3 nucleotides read TGTGCCAGCTCCATTAGTAAGGACAGGGTGTCGTCCTATGGCTACACCTTC. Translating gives CASSISKDRVSSYGYTF.

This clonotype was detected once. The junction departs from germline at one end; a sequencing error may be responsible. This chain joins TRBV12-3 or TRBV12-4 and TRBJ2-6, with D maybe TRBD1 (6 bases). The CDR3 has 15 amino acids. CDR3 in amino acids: CASSSRGSGANVLSF. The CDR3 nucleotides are TGTGCCAGCAGTAGCAGGGGCTCTGGGGCCAACGTCCTGAGTTTC.

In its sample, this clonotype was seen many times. Here the CDR3 DNA reads TGTGCCTGGAGTTCGGGACAGGGCCCCAAGACCCAGTACTTC. Translation gives CAWSSGQGPKTQYF. J is TRBJ2-5 and V is TRBV30; 9 nucleotides match TRBD1. J was trimmed by 6 bases and V by 2 bases; bases with no gene match: 7. Germline values: CDR1 GTSNPN, CDR2 SVGIG (reference sequence). The CDR3 loop spans 14 amino acids.

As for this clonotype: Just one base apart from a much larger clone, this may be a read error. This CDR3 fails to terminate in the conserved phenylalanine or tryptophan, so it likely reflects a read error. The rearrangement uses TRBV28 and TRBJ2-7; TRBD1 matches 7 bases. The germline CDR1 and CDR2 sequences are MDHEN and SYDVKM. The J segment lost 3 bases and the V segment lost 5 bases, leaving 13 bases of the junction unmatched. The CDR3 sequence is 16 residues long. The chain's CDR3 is CASSTQTGKSLYEQYY. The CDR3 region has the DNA TGTGCCAGCAGTACCCAGACAGGGAAGAGTCTCTACGAGCAGTACTAC.

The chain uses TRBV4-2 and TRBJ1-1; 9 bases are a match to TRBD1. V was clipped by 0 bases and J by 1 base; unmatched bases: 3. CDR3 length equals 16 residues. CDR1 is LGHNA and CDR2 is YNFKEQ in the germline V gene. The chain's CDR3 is CASSQEWTGANTEAFF. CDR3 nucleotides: TGTGCCAGCAGCCAAGAATGGACAGGGGCGAACACTGAAGCTTTCTTT.

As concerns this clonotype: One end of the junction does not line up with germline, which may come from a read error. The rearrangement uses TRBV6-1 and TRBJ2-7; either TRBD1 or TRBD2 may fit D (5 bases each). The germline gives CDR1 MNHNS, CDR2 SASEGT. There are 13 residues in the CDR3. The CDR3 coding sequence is TGTGCCAGCGGCAGGGTAGAGGGGTACGAGCTGTACTTC. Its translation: CASGRVEGYELYF.

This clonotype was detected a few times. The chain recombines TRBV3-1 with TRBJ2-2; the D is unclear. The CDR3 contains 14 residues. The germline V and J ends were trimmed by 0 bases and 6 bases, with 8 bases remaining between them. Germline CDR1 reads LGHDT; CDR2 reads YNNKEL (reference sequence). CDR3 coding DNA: TGTGCCAGCAGCCAAGATGGTCGCGCCGGGGAGCTGTTTTTT. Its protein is CASSQDGRAGELFF. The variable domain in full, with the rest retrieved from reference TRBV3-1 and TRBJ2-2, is DTAVSQTPKYLVTQMGNDKSIKCEQNLGHDTMYWYKQDSKKFLKIMFSYNNKELIINETVPNRFSPKSPDKAHLNLHINSLELGDSAVYFCASSQDGRAGELFFGEGSRLTVL.

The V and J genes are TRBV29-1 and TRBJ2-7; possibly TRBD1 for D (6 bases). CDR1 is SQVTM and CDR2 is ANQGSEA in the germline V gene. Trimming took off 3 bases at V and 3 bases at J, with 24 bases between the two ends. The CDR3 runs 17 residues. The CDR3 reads CSVEVATPGHTYYEQYF. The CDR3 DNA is TGCAGCGTTGAGGTCGCGACTCCGGGACACACGTACTACGAGCAGTACTTC.

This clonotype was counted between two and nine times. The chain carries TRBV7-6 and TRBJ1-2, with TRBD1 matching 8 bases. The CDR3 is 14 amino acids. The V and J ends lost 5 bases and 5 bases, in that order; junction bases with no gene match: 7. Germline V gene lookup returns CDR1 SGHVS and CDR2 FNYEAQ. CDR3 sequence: CASSPQQGGYGYTF. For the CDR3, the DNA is TGTGCCAGCAGCCCCCAACAGGGGGGGTATGGCTACACCTTC.

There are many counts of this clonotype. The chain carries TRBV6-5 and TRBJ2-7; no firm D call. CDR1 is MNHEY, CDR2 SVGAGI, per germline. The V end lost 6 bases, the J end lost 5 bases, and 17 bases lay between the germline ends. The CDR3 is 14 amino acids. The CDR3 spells CASRYGLDGDEQYF. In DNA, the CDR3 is TGTGCCAGCAGGTACGGCCTTGATGGGGACGAGCAGTACTTC.

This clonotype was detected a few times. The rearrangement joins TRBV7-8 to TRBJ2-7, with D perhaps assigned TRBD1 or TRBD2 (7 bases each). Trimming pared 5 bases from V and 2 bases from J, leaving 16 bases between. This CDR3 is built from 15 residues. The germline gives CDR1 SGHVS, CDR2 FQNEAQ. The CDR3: CASSQGGGRTYEQYF. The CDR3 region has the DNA TGTGCCAGCAGCCAGGGGGGGGGAAGAACCTACGAGCAGTACTTC.

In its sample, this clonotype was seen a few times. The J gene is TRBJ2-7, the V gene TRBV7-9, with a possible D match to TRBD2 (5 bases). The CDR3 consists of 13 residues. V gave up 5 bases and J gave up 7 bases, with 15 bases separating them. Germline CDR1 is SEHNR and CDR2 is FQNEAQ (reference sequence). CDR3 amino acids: CASSVSGIREQYF. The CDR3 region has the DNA TGTGCCAGCAGCGTATCGGGGATAAGGGAGCAGTACTTC.

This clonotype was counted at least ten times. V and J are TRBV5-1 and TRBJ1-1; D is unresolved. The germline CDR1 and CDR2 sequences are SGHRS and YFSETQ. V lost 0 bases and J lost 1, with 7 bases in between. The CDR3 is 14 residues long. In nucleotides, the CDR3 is TGCGCCAGCAGCTTGGGCAGACCGAACACTGAAGCTTTCTTT. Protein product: CASSLGRPNTEAFF. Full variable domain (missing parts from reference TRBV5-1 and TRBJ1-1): KAGVTQTPRYLIKTRGQQVTLSCSPISGHRSVSWYQQTPGQGLQFLFEYFSETQRNKGNFPGRFSGRQFSNSRSEMNVSTLELGDSALYLCASSLGRPNTEAFFGQGTRLTVV.

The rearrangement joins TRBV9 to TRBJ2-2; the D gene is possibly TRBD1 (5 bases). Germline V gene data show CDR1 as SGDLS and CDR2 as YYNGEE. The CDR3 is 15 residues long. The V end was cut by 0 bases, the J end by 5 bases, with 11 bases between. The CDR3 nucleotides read TGTGCCAGCAGCGTAGAAATGGGGCAGACCGGGGAGCTGTTTTTT. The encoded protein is CASSVEMGQTGELFF.

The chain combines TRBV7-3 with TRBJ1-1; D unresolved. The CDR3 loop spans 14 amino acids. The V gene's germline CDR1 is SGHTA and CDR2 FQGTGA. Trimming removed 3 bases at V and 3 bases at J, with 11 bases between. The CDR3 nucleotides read TGTGCCAGCAGCTTCGGAGGAGAATACACTGAAGCTTTCTTT. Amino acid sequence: CASSFGGEYTEAFF. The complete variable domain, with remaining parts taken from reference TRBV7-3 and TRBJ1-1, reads GAGVSQTPSNKVTEKGKYVELRCDPISGHTALYWYRQSLGQGPEFLIYFQGTGAADDSGLPNDRFFAVRPEGSVSTLKIQRTERGDSAVYLCASSFGGEYTEAFFGQGTRLTVV.

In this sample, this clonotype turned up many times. This CDR3 is CALADRGYEQYF. Written as DNA, the CDR3 is TGTGCCCTCGCAGACAGGGGATACGAGCAGTACTTC. This chain uses TRBV2 with TRBJ2-7; 8 bases align to TRBD1. Trimming at V came to 11 bases and at J to 4 bases, leaving 7 bases not matched to a gene. The CDR3 has 12 residues. Per the germline V gene, CDR1 is SNHLY and CDR2 is FYNNEI.

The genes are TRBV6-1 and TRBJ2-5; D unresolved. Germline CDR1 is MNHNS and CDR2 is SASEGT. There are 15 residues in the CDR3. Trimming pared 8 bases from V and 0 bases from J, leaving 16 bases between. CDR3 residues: CASEQVWGYQETQYF. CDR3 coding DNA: TGTGCCAGCGAGCAGGTTTGGGGTTACCAAGAGACCCAGTACTTC.

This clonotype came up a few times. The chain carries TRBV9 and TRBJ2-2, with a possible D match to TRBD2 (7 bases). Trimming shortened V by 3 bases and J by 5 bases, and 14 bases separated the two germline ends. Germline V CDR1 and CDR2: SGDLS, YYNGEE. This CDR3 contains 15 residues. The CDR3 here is CASSGGGALTGELFF. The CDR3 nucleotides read TGTGCCAGCAGCGGAGGGGGGGCGCTTACCGGGGAGCTGTTTTTT. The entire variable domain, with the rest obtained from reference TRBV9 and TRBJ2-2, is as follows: DSGVTQTPKHLITATGQRVTLRCSPRSGDLSVYWYQQSLDQGLQFLIQYYNGEERAKGNILERFSAQQFPDLHSELNLSSLELGDSALYFCASSGGGALTGELFFGEGSRLTVL.

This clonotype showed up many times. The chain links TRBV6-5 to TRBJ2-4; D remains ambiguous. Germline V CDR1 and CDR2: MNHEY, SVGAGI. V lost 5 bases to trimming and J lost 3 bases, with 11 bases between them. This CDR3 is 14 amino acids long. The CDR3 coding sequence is TGTGCCAGCAGTCCCCTGGGTCTCAAAAACATTCAGTACTTC. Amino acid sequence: CASSPLGLKNIQYF.

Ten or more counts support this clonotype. The CDR3 is CASSLNRGTYEQYF. Here the CDR3 DNA reads TGTGCCAGCAGTTTAAACAGGGGGACCTACGAGCAGTACTTC. The V gene is TRBV12-3 or TRBV12-4, the J gene TRBJ2-7, with TRBD1 matching over 8 bases. The CDR3 is 14 amino acids. J gave up 2 bases and V 2 bases, and 2 bases lay outside the gene matches.